This entry lists 18 T cell receptor beta chains sequenced from one sample in a study of blood T cell repertoires in COVID-19. Clones were read by immunoSEQ multiplex PCR, and TCRdb kept only the in-frame ones, dropping some. This sample has about 250,000 clones, with 70% to 90% found just once. Sequences were obtained from peripheral blood. The receptors originated from a man in his fifties or sixties with COVID-19, enrolled during active disease.

The chain joins TRBV24-1 to TRBJ2-1, with 8 bases matching TRBD2. The trim removed 2 bases at V and 3 bases at J, leaving 14 bases unmatched. The V gene's germline CDR1 is KGHDR and CDR2 SFDVKD. This CDR3 spans 19 amino acids. CDR3 loop: CATSDSRSGGGPFYNEQFF. The CDR3 DNA reads as TGTGCCACCAGTGATTCCCGTTCGGGGGGGGGCCCTTTCTACAATGAGCAGTTCTTC.

The chain carries TRBV5-6 and TRBJ2-1, with TRBD2 matching over 9 bases. Trimming cost V 5 bases and J 0 bases; bases outside gene matches: 9. The V gene's germline CDR1 is SGHDT and CDR2 YYEEEE. CDR3 size: 17 residues. The CDR3 region has the DNA TGTGCCAGCAGACCTAGCGGGGAACCTTTCTCCTACAATGAGCAGTTCTTC. This codes for CASRPSGEPFSYNEQFF.

The chain carries TRBV11-2 and TRBJ2-7, with a tentative D call TRBD1 (5 bases). From germline, CDR1 is SGHAT and CDR2 FQNNGV. The CDR3 runs to 14 residues. V lost 0 bases, J lost 3 bases, and 9 bases lay in between. The CDR3 bases are TGTGCCAGCAGCTTAGATGCAAGGGGCTACGAGCAGTACTTC. This encodes CASSLDARGYEQYF.

CDR3 coding DNA: TGTGCCGGAATCAGCGGGGGGTTTGACACAGATACGCAGTATTTT. Translated, it gives CAGISGGFDTDTQYF. The chain couples TRBV2 to TRBJ2-3; 9 nucleotides agree with TRBD2. V trimming: 11 bases; J trimming: 2 bases; junction bases outside the gene matches: 11. CDR1 is SNHLY and CDR2 is FYNNEI in the germline V gene. The CDR3 extends over 15 amino acids.

The chain uses TRBV30 and TRBJ2-2, with 9 bases matching TRBD1. The CDR3 is 13 amino acids. V lost 2 bases to trimming and J lost 6 bases; unmatched junction nucleotides: 1. Germline V gene sequence: CDR1 GTSNPN, CDR2 SVGIG (reference sequence). The CDR3 DNA reads as TGTGCCTGGAGTAGGACAGGGGCCGGGGAGCTGTTTTTT. Its translation is CAWSRTGAGELFF.

The V and J genes are TRBV11-2 and TRBJ1-2; no clear D gene. This CDR3 region has 12 residues. The V and J ends lost 5 bases and 4 bases respectively, with 8 bases between them. The germline gives CDR1 SGHAT, CDR2 FQNNGV. The chain's CDR3 is CASSPGGYGYTF. CDR3 bases: TGTGCCAGCAGCCCCGGAGGCTATGGCTACACCTTC.

V usage is TRBV4-1 and J usage is TRBJ2-5; the match to TRBD2 covers 7 bases. Germline V gene data show CDR1 as MGHRA and CDR2 as YSYEKL. The CDR3 covers 15 residues. V dropped 4 bases and J dropped 5; count of bases not matched to a gene: 10. The CDR3 region has the DNA TGCGCCAGCAGCCTCTCGGGGGGTGGGTTGGAGACCCAGTACTTC. Its protein is CASSLSGGGLETQYF.

The rearrangement links TRBV11-2 to TRBJ1-1; unclear D gene. The germline CDR1 and CDR2 sequences are SGHAT and FQNNGV. The CDR3 spans 14 residues. V lost 6 bases to trimming and J lost 0 bases, with 11 bases between them. The CDR3 bases are TGTGCCAGCAGTATAACAGACATGAACACTGAAGCTTTCTTT. Its protein is CASSITDMNTEAFF. Variable domain in full (rest from reference TRBV11-2 and TRBJ1-1): EAGVAQSPRYKIIEKRQSVAFWCNPISGHATLYWYQQILGQGPKLLIQFQNNGVVDDSQLPKDRFSAERLKGVDSTLKIQPAKLEDSAVYLCASSITDMNTEAFFGQGTRLTVV.

The genes are TRBV4-2 and TRBJ2-3; 7 nucleotides align to TRBD2. CDR1 LGHNA and CDR2 YNFKEQ come from the germline V gene. With 0 bases clipped from V and 4 bases from J, the junction kept 13 bases outside the gene matches. The CDR3 contains 18 residues. The CDR3 protein is CASSQEPPAGGSADTQYF. Written as DNA, the CDR3 is TGTGCCAGCAGCCAAGAACCCCCTGCCGGGGGGTCGGCAGATACGCAGTATTTT.

This chain uses TRBV6-5 with TRBJ1-5, with 10 bases identical to TRBD1. Germline values: CDR1 MNHEY, CDR2 SVGAGI. There are 14 residues in the CDR3. Trimming took 2 bases from V and 5 from J; bases not matched to a gene: 0. This CDR3 is CASSYDRGHQPQHF. The CDR3 DNA follows: TGTGCCAGCAGTTACGACAGGGGGCATCAGCCCCAGCATTTT.

The V gene is TRBV24-1, the J gene TRBJ2-2; the D gene is possibly TRBD1 (5 bases). The germline V gene encodes CDR1 KGHDR and CDR2 SFDVKD. The CDR3 totals 12 residues. Trimming pared 10 bases from V and 7 bases from J, leaving 12 bases between. CDR3: CATTDLIGELFF. The CDR3 bases are TGTGCCACGACAGACCTGATCGGGGAGCTGTTTTTT.

This clone came up once. The rearrangement uses TRBV28 and TRBJ1-4, with D tentatively TRBD1 (6 bases). CDR3 size: 16 residues. The germline gives CDR1 MDHEN, CDR2 SYDVKM. Trimming cost V 6 bases and J 1 base, with 15 bases left between them. CDR3 protein: CASRARGRGTNEKLFF. In nucleotides, the CDR3 is TGTGCCAGCAGGGCCAGGGGTAGAGGAACTAATGAAAAACTGTTTTTT. The complete variable domain, with remaining parts taken from reference TRBV28 and TRBJ1-4, reads DVKVTQSSRYLVKRTGEKVFLECVQDMDHENMFWYRQDPGLGLRLIYFSYDVKMKEKGDIPEGYSVSREKKERFSLILESASTNQTSMYLCASRARGRGTNEKLFFGSGTQLSVL.

In its sample, this clone was seen once. The CDR3 loop reads CASSQPDGNNYGYTF. In nucleotides, the CDR3 is TGTGCCAGCAGCCAACCGGACGGGAATAACTATGGCTACACCTTC. This sequence joins TRBV3-1 (or the pseudogene TRBV3-2) and TRBJ1-2; D is ambiguous. Germline lookup yields CDR1 LGHDT and CDR2 YNNKEL (reference sequence). This CDR3 has 15 amino acids. V lost 2 bases and J 1 base, leaving 11 bases between the germline ends.

The sample holds a few counts of this clone. The chain is built from TRBV4-1 and TRBJ2-2; 9 positions match TRBD1. The CDR3 sequence is 17 residues long. Germline V gene data show CDR1 as MGHRA and CDR2 as YSYEKL. With V trimmed by 4 bases and J by 6 bases, 12 bases remained unmatched. The CDR3 DNA sequence: TGCGCCAGCAGCCTCCCTCCCGGGACAGGGTTATCCGGGGAGCTGTTTTTT. Translated, it gives CASSLPPGTGLSGELFF.

The DNA for the CDR3 is TGTGCCAGCAGTTTCAGTACTGAGACAGGGTTACATGGCTACACCTTC. As protein: CASSFSTETGLHGYTF. The V call is TRBV28, the J call TRBJ1-2, with 7 nucleotides matching TRBD1. The CDR3 length is 16 residues. The J segment lost 6 bases and the V segment lost 3 bases, leaving 13 bases of the junction unmatched. CDR1 MDHEN and CDR2 SYDVKM come from the germline V gene.

The genes are TRBV4-3 and TRBJ1-6, with 8 positions matching TRBD1. Germline CDR1 is LGHNA and CDR2 is YSLEER. The CDR3 consists of 18 residues. The ends lost 4 bases at V and 0 bases at J; junction bases unmatched: 8. The CDR3 sequence is CASSLSRGPSSYNSPLHF. In nucleotides, the CDR3 is TGCGCCAGCAGCCTCAGCAGGGGGCCCAGCTCCTATAATTCACCCCTCCACTTT.

The chain uses TRBV5-4 and TRBJ1-1; 7 nucleotides align to TRBD1. The CDR3 contains 14 residues. CDR1 is SGHNT and CDR2 is YYREEE in the germline V gene (reference sequence). The V gene end was trimmed by 4 bases and the J gene end by 1 base; junction bases not matched to a gene: 4. CDR3 bases: TGTGCCAGCAGCCCCAGGACAGGGAACACTGAAGCTTTCTTT. This codes for CASSPRTGNTEAFF.

The table lists this clone with a count of one. The chain links TRBV30 to TRBJ1-3, with TRBD1 identical over 9 bases. Germline assignment: CDR1 GTSNPN and CDR2 SVGIG (reference sequence). The junction had 7 bases not matched to a gene; V was cut back by 0 bases and J by 1 base. This CDR3 contains 17 residues. CDR3 loop: CAWSVRDRVRSGNTIYF. The DNA of the CDR3 is TGTGCCTGGAGTGTACGGGACAGGGTACGGTCTGGAAACACCATATATTTT.